A single sample is the source of the 8 T cell receptor beta chains below, sequenced in a study of blood T cell repertoires in COVID-19. Sequencing was performed with immunoSEQ multiplex PCR; in TCRdb, only in-frame clones are kept and a portion is missing. This sample has 250,000 to 300,000 clones, with about 88% found just once. Sequencing input: peripheral blood. Source of these receptors: a woman aged 25 to 45 with COVID-19, enrolled during active disease.

This clone was found a few times. The J gene is TRBJ1-2, the V gene TRBV20-1, with D maybe TRBD1 (6 bases). Germline CDR1 DFQATT, CDR2 SNEGSKA (reference sequence). V lost 3 bases and J 4 bases, leaving 9 bases between the germline ends. The CDR3 covers 12 residues. The CDR3 here is CSASGQLYGYTF. The CDR3 DNA follows: TGCAGTGCTAGTGGACAGCTCTATGGCTACACCTTC.

The chain uses TRBV5-4 and TRBJ2-5, with 8 nucleotides matching TRBD2. Germline trimming cut 2 bases from V and 5 bases from J; bases unmatched to any gene: 8. This CDR3 has 15 amino acids. From germline, CDR1 is SGHNT and CDR2 YYREEE (reference sequence). CDR3 amino acids: CASSFETSGWETQYF. The DNA of the CDR3 is TGTGCCAGCAGCTTTGAAACTAGCGGTTGGGAGACCCAGTACTTC.

The chain has TRBV6-2 or TRBV6-3 and TRBJ1-1; D uncertain. The CDR3 is made up of 12 amino acids. Looked up from germline, CDR1 is MNHEY and CDR2 is SVGEGT. V was pared by 6 bases and J by 5 bases, with 10 bases between. The CDR3 region is CASSLGRTEAFF. CDR3 in DNA: TGTGCCAGCAGCCTCGGGAGGACTGAAGCTTTCTTT.

The chain employs TRBV19 and TRBJ2-2; maybe TRBD2 (6 bases). Per germline, CDR1 LNHDA and CDR2 SQIVND (reference sequence). The V gene lost 2 bases and the J gene lost 1 base, with 8 bases spanning the gap. CDR3 length: 15 residues. The CDR3 coding sequence is TGTGCCAGTAGTATACTCGGGGGGAACACCGGGGAGCTGTTTTTT. Encoded protein: CASSILGGNTGELFF.

Note on this clone: This CDR3 is also generated by other DNA sequences in the sample. The chain has TRBV2 and TRBJ2-1, with 10 bases that match TRBD1. CDR1 is SNHLY and CDR2 is FYNNEI in the germline V gene. The V segment lost 7 bases and the J segment 1 base; nucleotides outside the gene matches: 1. This CDR3 has 14 residues. The CDR3 DNA follows: TGTGCCAGCAAGGGACAGGGGTCCTACAATGAGCAGTTCTTC. Its translation is CASKGQGSYNEQFF. Full variable domain (remainder filled in from reference TRBV2 and TRBJ2-1): EPEVTQTPSHQVTQMGQEVILRCVPISNHLYFYWYRQILGQKVEFLVSFYNNEISEKSEIFDDQFSVERPDGSNFTLKIRSTKLEDSAMYFCASKGQGSYNEQFFGPGTRLTVL.

The rearrangement links TRBV3-1 (or the pseudogene TRBV3-2) to TRBJ1-5; D remains unclear. The CDR3 spans 16 residues. V was cut by 0 bases and J by 1 base, with 10 bases left in between. Germline lookup yields CDR1 LGHDT and CDR2 YNNKEL (reference sequence). The CDR3 DNA is TGTGCCAGCAGCCAAGAATGGAGCTCAAGCAATCAGCCCCAGCATTTT. Translation gives CASSQEWSSSNQPQHF.

The gene calls are TRBV28 and TRBJ1-5; D perhaps matches TRBD1 (5 bases). From germline, CDR1 is MDHEN and CDR2 SYDVKM. This CDR3 contains 11 residues. V was clipped by 8 bases and J by 7 bases, with 9 bases between them. The CDR3 coding sequence is TGTGCCAGCGCAGGGCGGCAGCCCCAGCATTTT. Translated, it gives CASAGRQPQHF.

The chain has TRBV5-1 and TRBJ2-1; D may be TRBD2 (6 bases). This CDR3 comprises 15 residues. Germline assignment: CDR1 SGHRS and CDR2 YFSETQ. V was shortened by 0 bases and J by 4 bases, with 11 bases between the two germline ends. CDR3 sequence: CASSLVRGRYNEQFF. CDR3 DNA sequence: TGCGCCAGCAGCTTGGTTCGGGGGAGATACAATGAGCAGTTCTTC.